One and the same sample provided the 18 T cell receptor beta chains below, sequenced in a study of CXCR3-negative and CXCR3-positive naive CD8 T cells. General study findings and limits: Compared with CXCR3-negative naive cells, CXCR3-positive naive cells showed more hydrophobic TRB CDR3s.

For these receptors, no antigen is known. Through 5' RACE with UMI labels, the TRB cDNA libraries were prepared. From the 5' RACE reads, TCRdb lists one entry per CDR3 protein and no DNA. The repertoire table contains some 140,000 distinct CDR3 sequences. The material sequenced was naive CXCR3+ CD8+ T cells from blood. Subset in this sample: CD45RO-CCR7+CD27+CD95- naive CD8+ T cells expressing CXCR3 (TNR3+). The receptors derive from a human donor in good health. Some clones in this sample may be carry-over from other donors' samples.

The rearrangement joins TRBV27 to TRBJ2-5. Germline lookup yields CDR1 MNHEY and CDR2 SMNVEV (reference sequence). The CDR3 contains 15 residues. CDR3 protein: CASSSTADDQETQYF.

The chain employs TRBV7-6 and TRBJ2-7. The germline V gene has CDR1 SGHVS and CDR2 FNYEAQ. There are 13 residues in the CDR3. The CDR3 loop is CASSPGGILGQYF. The whole variable domain, filled in from reference TRBV7-6 and TRBJ2-7, reads GAGVSQSPRYKVTKRGQDVALRCDPISGHVSLYWYRQALGQGPEFLTYFNYEAQQDKSGLPNDRFSAERPEGSISTLTIQRTEQRDSAMYRCASSPGGILGQYFGPGTRLTVT.

This chain joins TRBV2 and TRBJ2-7; TCRdb proposes TRBD2, but this gene call is untestable without DNA. The CDR3 consists of 17 residues. Germline V gives CDR1 SNHLY, CDR2 FYNNEI. CDR3 loop: CASSEGWTSGPRSEQYF. The variable domain in full, completed from reference TRBV2 and TRBJ2-7, reads EPEVTQTPSHQVTQMGQEVILRCVPISNHLYFYWYRQILGQKVEFLVSFYNNEISEKSEIFDDQFSVERPDGSNFTLKIRSTKLEDSAMYFCASSEGWTSGPRSEQYFGPGTRLTVT.

The chain employs TRBV11-1 and TRBJ1-1. The CDR3 runs 13 residues. The V gene's germline CDR1 is SGHAT and CDR2 FQDESV (reference sequence). The CDR3 protein is CASSLQENTEAFF.

The chain is built from TRBV20-1 and TRBJ2-7; the TCRdb call, TRBD1, lacks DNA for checking. The CDR3 totals 13 residues. CDR1 is DFQATT, CDR2 SNEGSKA, per germline (reference sequence). The CDR3 is CSQLDITPYEQYF.

The gene calls are TRBV15 and TRBJ2-3; TCRdb picks TRBD2, but there is no DNA to check that call. The germline gives CDR1 LNHNV, CDR2 YYDKDF (reference sequence). This CDR3 has 18 amino acids. CDR3 in amino acids: CATSRDLSGGPDTDTQYF.

The chain uses TRBV29-1 and TRBJ1-2; the TCRdb call, TRBD1, lacks DNA for checking. Germline CDR1 and CDR2: SQVTM and ANQGSEA. The CDR3 contains 12 residues. CDR3 sequence: CSVEGDRVGYTF.

The chain employs TRBV6-5 and TRBJ1-6; TCRdb proposes TRBD1, but this gene call is untestable without DNA. This CDR3 is built from 14 residues. CDR1 MNHEY and CDR2 SVGAGI come from the germline V gene. The CDR3 reads CASSSDSFNSPLHF.

The chain links TRBV4-1 to TRBJ2-7; the D call of TRBD2 rests on TCRdb alone, since no DNA is present to check it. Germline values: CDR1 MGHRA, CDR2 YSYEKL. CDR3 length: 18 amino acids. This chain's CDR3 is CASSVQVRSLRATYEQYF.

The chain joins TRBV29-1 to TRBJ2-3; the D call of TRBD2 rests on TCRdb alone, since no DNA is present to check it. The V gene's germline CDR1 is SQVTM and CDR2 ANQGSEA. The CDR3 contains 12 residues. This chain's CDR3 is CSGRLALDTQYF.

The chain is built from TRBV6-2 or TRBV6-3 and TRBJ1-2; without DNA, the TCRdb call of TRBD1 cannot be checked. The germline gives CDR1 MNHEY, CDR2 SVGEGT. This CDR3 contains 12 residues. This CDR3 is CASRQGALGYTF.

The genes are TRBV5-1 and TRBJ2-1; TCRdb selects TRBD1, and the lack of DNA leaves this call unchecked. Germline V CDR1 and CDR2: SGHRS, YFSETQ. CDR3 length: 15 residues. CDR3 residues: CASSFLDRGDNEQFF.

The chain links TRBV7-7 to TRBJ1-3; TCRdb reports TRBD1, a call that lacks DNA to check it against. Germline CDR1 and CDR2: SSHAT and FNYEAQ (reference sequence). This CDR3 contains 15 residues. The CDR3 loop reads CASSPGTHHGNTIYF. Full variable domain (remainder filled in from reference TRBV7-7 and TRBJ1-3): GAGVSQSPRYKVTKRGQDVTLRCDPISSHATLYWYQQALGQGPEFLTYFNYEAQPDKSGLPSDRFSAERPEGSISTLTIQRTEQRDSAMYRCASSPGTHHGNTIYFGEGSWLTVV.

The V call is TRBV29-1, the J call TRBJ1-1. CDR3 size: 12 residues. Germline V gives CDR1 SQVTM, CDR2 ANQGSEA. The CDR3: CSVATQITEAFF.

V usage is TRBV29-1 and J usage is TRBJ2-4; as DNA is missing, the TRBD1 call by TCRdb cannot be tested. The CDR3 covers 13 residues. Germline lookup yields CDR1 SQVTM and CDR2 ANQGSEA. The CDR3 loop reads CSVLTGGQHIQYF.

The V gene is TRBV10-3, the J gene TRBJ1-5; TCRdb picks TRBD1, but there is no DNA to check that call. The CDR3 contains 15 residues. Germline V lookup: CDR1 ENHRY, CDR2 SYGVKD. The CDR3 sequence is CAISGTTGGGEPQHF.

CDR3 sequence: CASSPQQGYEQYF. This chain joins TRBV4-1 and TRBJ2-7; without DNA, the TCRdb call of TRBD1 cannot be checked. Germline CDR1 and CDR2: MGHRA and YSYEKL. CDR3 length: 13 residues.

The J gene is TRBJ1-1, the V gene TRBV7-9; TCRdb gives TRBD1 as the D gene, but with no DNA this cannot be confirmed. The CDR3 consists of 14 residues. Germline CDR1 reads SEHNR; CDR2 reads FQNEAQ (reference sequence). The CDR3 is CTSSLERPYTEAFF.